This is a list of T cell receptor beta chains from one sample in a study of blood T cell repertoires in COVID-19. Assay: immunoSEQ multiplex PCR; the TCRdb copy retains only in-frame clones and omits some. The sample has about 130,000 clones, approximately 84% seen once. The sample consisted of peripheral blood. These receptors were collected from a woman older than 75 with acute or convalescent COVID-19. The CDR3 runs from the conserved cysteine through the conserved F or W. Fields, in order: J gene, clone size, CDR3 length, D gene, V gene, CDR3 DNA, CDR3 protein. A D gene is named only where the DNA matches it firmly. Clone size is not always given. Where it is, it says once, few, many or a class for expanded clones.

>TRBJ1-1|NA|14|NA|TRBV18
TGTGCCAGCTCACCACAGGGGATGAACACTGAAGCTTTCTTT
CASSPQGMNTEAFF
>TRBJ2-1|few|16|TRBD2|TRBV7-2
TGTGCCAGCAGCTTAGCTCGACTAGCGGGAGGGGACGAGCAGTTCTTC
CASSLARLAGGDEQFF
>TRBJ1-5|NA|16|NA|TRBV4-3
TGCGCCAGCAGCCAAGACTGGGGAGGCAGCAATCAGCCCCAGCATTTT
CASSQDWGGSNQPQHF
>TRBJ2-7|few|14|TRBD2|TRBV7-9
TGTGCCAGCAGTCCGGGACTAGCATCCTACGAGCAGTACTTC
CASSPGLASYEQYF
>TRBJ2-6|NA|17|NA|TRBV4-3
TGCGCCAGCAGCCAGAGGAGGGGCGGGTCTGGGGCCAACGTCCTGACTTTC
CASSQRRGGSGANVLTF
>TRBJ1-2|few|12|TRBD1|TRBV5-8
TGTGCCGGCAGTCGGGACAGACATGGCTACACCTTC
CAGSRDRHGYTF
>TRBJ2-7|NA|15|TRBD1|TRBV5-1
TGCGCCAGCAGCTTGGGGGGGACAGGGTTCCACGAGCAGTACTTC
CASSLGGTGFHEQYF
>TRBJ1-2|once|14|NA|TRBV2
TGTGCCAGCAGACCCACCGCAGGGTCAGAGGGCTACACCTTC
CASRPTAGSEGYTF
>TRBJ2-7|NA|13|TRBD1|TRBV7-2
TGTGCCAGTTCGACAGGGCGGTCCTACGAGCAGTACTTC
CASSTGRSYEQYF
>TRBJ1-2|NA|15|TRBD1|TRBV3-1/TRBV3-2
TGTGCCAGCAGCTCCCGAAGGGGGCCCGACTATGGCTACACCTTC
CASSSRRGPDYGYTF
>TRBJ1-1|NA|16|TRBD1|TRBV6-5
TGTGCCAGCAGTTTCGCTCGACAGGGCGGAAAAACTGAAGCTTTCTTT
CASSFARQGGKTEAFF
>TRBJ2-2|NA|16|TRBD1|TRBV7-2
TGTGCCAGCAGCTTAAGGGGGCAGGCGAACACCGGGGAGCTGTTTTTT
CASSLRGQANTGELFF
>TRBJ1-5|NA|14|NA|TRBV10-3
TGTGCCATCAGTGTAGTCATTAGCAATCAGCCCCAGCATTTT
CAISVVISNQPQHF
>TRBJ1-4|NA|13|NA|TRBV4-3
TGCGCCAGCAGTTCTACGCGCGGGGAAAAACTGTTTTTT
CASSSTRGEKLFF
>TRBJ1-1|NA|12|NA|TRBV5-6
TGTGCCAGCAGCTTAAGGGGAACTGAAGCTTTCTTT
CASSLRGTEAFF